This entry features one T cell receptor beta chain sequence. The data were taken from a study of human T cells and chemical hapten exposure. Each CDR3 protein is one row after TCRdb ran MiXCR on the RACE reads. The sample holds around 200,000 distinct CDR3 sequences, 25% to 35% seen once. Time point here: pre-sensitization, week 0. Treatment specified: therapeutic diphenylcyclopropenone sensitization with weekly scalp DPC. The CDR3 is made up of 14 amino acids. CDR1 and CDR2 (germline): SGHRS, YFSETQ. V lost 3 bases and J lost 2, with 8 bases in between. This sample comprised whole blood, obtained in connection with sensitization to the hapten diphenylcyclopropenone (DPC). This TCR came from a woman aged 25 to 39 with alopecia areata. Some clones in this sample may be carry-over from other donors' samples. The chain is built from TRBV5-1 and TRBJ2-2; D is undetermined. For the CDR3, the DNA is TGCGCCAGCAGCTCTCAGGCAAACACCGGGGAGCTGTTTTTT. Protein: CASSSQANTGELFF.